In this sample, the clone carrying this T cell receptor beta chain turned up once. The sample belongs to a study of OX40 agonist ivuxolimab in advanced cancers. On the study more broadly: Patients received the agonistic anti-OX40 (CD134) antibody ivuxolimab. Earlier treatment with anti-PD-1, anti-PD-L1 or anti-CTLA-4 was permitted, and 35% to 45% had received some. The study reported partial responses in three patients: one hepatocellular carcinoma, two cutaneous melanoma.

Sequenced by immunoSEQ multiplex PCR; TCRdb stores in-frame clones only, minus some. This table has 15,000 to 20,000 clones, 90% appearing once. Sampling of blood occurred at baseline, cycle 4 day 1, and cycle 7 day 1. This CDR3 has 18 amino acids. This sample comprised CD4+ or CD8+ T cells sorted from blood, obtained in a trial of the OX40 agonist ivuxolimab. The V gene is TRBV12-1, the J gene TRBJ2-1; TRBD1 reflects the table's D call only, with no check against the DNA. TRBV12-1 counts as a pseudogene. This TCR was sampled from an adult with an advanced solid tumor such as melanoma, head and neck, liver or kidney cancer. DNA of the CDR3: TGTGCCAGCAGCTTTGCCCGAACCTCGGAGGGGGCGGTCAATGAGCAGTTCTTC. This codes for CASSFARTSEGAVNEQFF.